Listed here are 3 T cell receptor beta chains from one sample, sequenced in a study of shared clonotypes between healthy human individuals. Repertoires were generated with immunoSEQ multiplex PCR, while TCRdb's copy carries only in-frame clones and drops some. The table includes about a million clones, less than 85% detected once. Sequencing used memory CD4+ T cells sorted from blood. Subset here: CD45RA-negative fraction. The receptors were sampled from a young man in good health.

This chain links TRBV7-9 with TRBJ2-7; D ambiguous. V was cut by 3 bases and J by 4 bases, with 10 bases left in between. This CDR3 contains 13 residues. Germline V gene data show CDR1 as SEHNR and CDR2 as FQNEAQ (reference sequence). The CDR3 spells CASSFSSLYEQYF. The CDR3 DNA sequence: TGTGCCAGCAGCTTCAGTAGTCTGTACGAGCAGTACTTC.

The chain employs TRBV28 and TRBJ1-5; perhaps TRBD1 as D (5 bases). Trimming took 7 bases from V and 4 from J, leaving 14 bases between them. The CDR3 loop spans 14 amino acids. Per the germline V gene, CDR1 is MDHEN and CDR2 is SYDVKM. CDR3 DNA sequence: TGTGCCAGCAATAAACGGTCAGGGAATCAGCCCCAGCATTTT. Its translation is CASNKRSGNQPQHF.

This sequence joins TRBV28 and TRBJ1-2; 10 bases are shared with TRBD1. CDR1 and CDR2 (germline): MDHEN, SYDVKM. CDR3 size: 14 residues. V trimming: 6 bases; J trimming: 4 bases; junction bases outside the gene matches: 5. CDR3 loop: CASRPGQGTYGYTF. The CDR3 region has the DNA TGTGCCAGCAGACCGGGACAGGGGACCTATGGCTACACCTTC.